The entry below gives a single TCR beta chain sequence along with its context. The antigen it recognizes is unknown. Base qualities are not provided; no much larger clone lies one nucleotide away. In Seattle, one collaborating source enrolled patients while the infection was active and tracked those patients longitudinally over the course of disease. The collaborating institutions used their own protocols to collect whole blood in K2EDTA tubes. For TCRbeta analysis, collaborator samples were shipped as frozen whole blood, as isolated PBMCs, or as DNA extracted from either sample type. The data were taken from a study of blood T cell repertoires in COVID-19 (dated by TCRdb to 2020 to 2021). As for the study more broadly: The collaborator samples originated in the United States, Italy and Spain and spanned the acute and convalescent phases of COVID-19. The material from the prospective study consisted of cDNA or gDNA derived from T cells, B-cell-depleted T cells, or PBMCs. The dataset comprised deeply sampled blood TCRbeta repertoires from subjects exposed to, actively infected with, or recovered from COVID-19. The repertoires were released in a freely available public database meant as a resource for research on the immune response to SARS-CoV-2. The samples were drawn from the first 160 participants of the ongoing ImmuneRACE study and from some 1,300 subjects provided by 6 global collaborators. Nearly every sample came with metadata listing a de-identified subject ID, COVID-19 status, age in years and sex. Where available, HLA class I and class II types were taken from metadata supplied by the sample provider and were not determined by assay-based typing.

What the authors observed across the whole study: The amount of clinical and demographic metadata varied by source and participant and was provided uncurated.

TCRbeta CDR3 regions were amplified from genomic DNA using the immunoSEQ Assay, a bias-controlled multiplex PCR. In the source study's methods: Nucleated cell counts per sample were estimated from amplification of reference gene primers within the assay. To quantify the absolute abundance of each unique TCRbeta CDR3 rearrangement, sequence reads were collapsed and filtered. Productive Simpson clonality was computed per sample as the square root of Simpson's diversity index over productive rearrangements. Imported from immuneACCESS, the table was reduced by TCRdb to in-frame sequences with V and J called. These copies leave out some clones; in studies compared against another copy, an unresolved V gene accounts for under half, and the cause of the remainder is not known. V and J calls and clone size follow that table, whereas D and trimming were derived from the DNA. The sample records 110,000 to 150,000 clones, 70% to 80% of which are singletons. Approximately 5.2% of the sample goes to the ten largest clones.

CDR1 and CDR2, per the germline V gene, are KGHDR and SFDVKD. The germline ends are 7 bases apart after V is trimmed by 1 base and J by 8 bases. The CDR3 numbers 12 residues from cysteine through phenylalanine. Only CDR3 DNA is held: 36 bases, read in frame from base 1. This TCR was recovered from a woman between 70 and 85 years old with COVID-19, enrolled during active disease. The chain links TRBV24-1 with TRBJ1-2; there is no confident call for the D gene. Sequencing used peripheral blood. Read as DNA, the sequence is TGTGCCACCAGTGATTTCGGGAGGGGCTACACCTTC. Translated, this gives CATSDFGRGYTF.